The sequence of this TCR beta chain was determined in a study of radiation and T cells in renal cell carcinoma. As to time point: blood 4 weeks post-SBRT, at nephrectomy. Treatment described: 15 Gy SBRT to primary tumor, nephrectomy 4 weeks later. Germline V lookup: CDR1 MGHRA, CDR2 YSYEKL. V lost 4 bases, J lost 0 bases, and 6 bases stayed unmatched. The CDR3 is 16 amino acids. Assay: immunoSEQ multiplex PCR; the TCRdb copy retains only in-frame clones and omits some. The table includes about 170,000 clones, about 88% detected once. This sequence was found in a woman aged 50 to 60 with renal cell carcinoma. Material: blood, obtained from a patient whose treatment included radiotherapy and nephrectomy. The rearrangement links TRBV4-1 to TRBJ1-5, with 7 positions matching TRBD1. The CDR3 DNA reads as TGCGCCAGCAGCCCGTTGACAGGGTTTAGCAATCAGCCCCAGCATTTT. The encoded protein is CASSPLTGFSNQPQHF.